This entry features one TCR beta chain sequence. The data were obtained in a study of glioma-infiltrating T cells after dendritic cell vaccination. Study in general: Dendritic cell vaccination trial patients had either newly diagnosed or recurrent glioblastoma.

Regarding time point: after dendritic cell vaccination, including at tumor progression/relapse. None of the glioblastoma patients had an isocitrate dehydrogenase mutation. Here immunoSEQ multiplex PCR was the method, and the copy in TCRdb shows in-frame clones only, minus some. This table has tens of thousands of clones, just under 85% appearing once. Per germline, CDR1 MNHNS and CDR2 SASEGT. The V segment lost 8 bases and the J segment 4 bases; nucleotides outside the gene matches: 8. The CDR3 spans 15 residues. The chain links TRBV6-1 to TRBJ1-4, with 9 bases lining up with TRBD1. The TCR sequence derives from a human donor with glioblastoma. The sequenced sample was blood, obtained after dendritic cell vaccination. The DNA of the CDR3 is TGTGCCAGCCGGGACAGGGATTCAGATAATGAAAAACTGTTTTTT. This codes for CASRDRDSDNEKLFF.